Following are 7 T cell receptor beta chains from one sample sequenced in a study of vaccination and CD4 T cells after COVID-19. These receptors' targets are unknown. Cultured CD4+ T-cell DNA underwent Oncomine TCR Beta short-read sequencing. TCRdb reprocessed the PCR reads with MiXCR, giving one entry per CDR3 protein. The sample holds about 4,400 distinct CDR3 sequences; about 21% are singletons and the top ten take approximately 15%. The treatment: roughly nine-day PBMC culture with coronavirus spike peptide pools or control peptides (ViraFEST assay). Sequenced input: CD4+ T cells from blood, cultured in vitro. The receptors were sampled from a human donor who had recovered from COVID-19.

This clonotype appeared a few times. The gene calls are TRBV30 and TRBJ1-6, with 9 bases identical to TRBD1. CDR3 length equals 15 residues. Per the germline V gene, CDR1 is GTSNPN and CDR2 is SVGIG (reference sequence). The trim removed 1 base at V and 7 bases at J, leaving 5 bases unmatched. CDR3 amino acids: CAWSEVGQGNSPLHF. The DNA of the CDR3 is TGTGCCTGGAGTGAGGTTGGACAGGGGAATTCACCCCTCCACTTT.

There are a few counts of this clonotype. One junction end does not reproduce the germline sequence, and a read error may be involved. The genes are TRBV7-7 and TRBJ2-2; 9 nucleotides line up with TRBD1. This CDR3 comprises 15 residues. CDR1 is SSHAT, CDR2 FNYEAQ, per germline (reference sequence). The CDR3 reads CASSPQGADTGELFF. CDR3 sequence (DNA): TGTGCTAGCAGCCCACAGGGGGCCGACACCGGGGAGCTGTTTTTT.

This clonotype is classed as medium-sized. The chain is built from TRBV6-5 and TRBJ1-2; D is undetermined. The germline V gene encodes CDR1 MNHEY and CDR2 SVGAGI. The CDR3 runs 17 residues. The germline V and J ends were trimmed by 2 bases and 7 bases, with 23 bases remaining between them. The CDR3 loop reads CASSYSTSYRTASGYTF. The CDR3 bases are TGTGCCAGCAGTTACAGCACCTCGTACCGAACGGCCTCTGGCTACACCTTC.

This clonotype qualifies as medium-sized. The rearrangement joins TRBV11-2 to TRBJ2-5, with a possible D match to TRBD2 (6 bases). This CDR3 has 15 amino acids. The germline V and J ends were trimmed by 3 bases and 1 base, with 12 bases remaining between them. The germline V gene encodes CDR1 SGHAT and CDR2 FQNNGV. The CDR3 bases are TGTGCCAGCAGCTTTGGGGGGAGGCTCCAAGAGACCCAGTACTTC. It translates to CASSFGGRLQETQYF.

This clonotype was counted a few times. V is TRBV18 and J is TRBJ2-7, with 9 bases that match TRBD1. CDR3 size: 15 residues. Trimming took 3 bases from V and 6 from J; bases not matched to a gene: 9. Germline V gene data show CDR1 as KGHSH and CDR2 as LQKENI. The CDR3 region has the DNA TGTGCCAGCTCACCTCGGACAGGGGTCCTCTCCGAGCAGTACTTC. Translated, it gives CASSPRTGVLSEQYF.

By its share, this clonotype is medium-sized. The chain links TRBV5-5 to TRBJ1-6, with D possibly TRBD1 on 6 matching bases. The CDR3 is made up of 14 amino acids. V lost 0 bases and J 14 bases, leaving 15 bases between the germline ends. Looked up from germline, CDR1 is SGHKS and CDR2 is YYEKEE (reference sequence). The CDR3 coding sequence is TGTGCCAGCAGCTTGGAACAGGGTCTTGCGACCCTCCACTTT. Amino acid sequence: CASSLEQGLATLHF.

By share, this clonotype counts as medium-sized. The J gene is TRBJ2-3, the V gene TRBV2, with 7 nucleotides matching TRBD2. Trimming took 7 bases from V and 8 from J; bases not matched to a gene: 12. This CDR3 contains 14 residues. The germline CDR1 and CDR2 sequences are SNHLY and FYNNEI. As DNA, the CDR3 is TGTGCCAGCAACCCTCTAGCGGTGGGGAGTACGCAGTATTTT. Translation gives CASNPLAVGSTQYF. Full variable domain (rest looked up from reference TRBV2 and TRBJ2-3): EPEVTQTPSHQVTQMGQEVILRCVPISNHLYFYWYRQILGQKVEFLVSFYNNEISEKSEIFDDQFSVERPDGSNFTLKIRSTKLEDSAMYFCASNPLAVGSTQYFGPGTRLTVL.